This is a list of T cell receptor beta chains from one sample in a study of T cells in localized non-small cell lung cancer. Assay: immunoSEQ multiplex PCR; the TCRdb copy retains only in-frame clones and omits some. The table records 50,000 to 65,000 clones, about four fifths of them present only once. The source material was PBMCs, sampled before any cancer treatment. The receptors come from a man between 40 and 69 years old with stage II lung adenocarcinoma. Both conserved end residues are part of each CDR3. Fields, in order: clone size, J gene, V gene, D gene, CDR3 DNA, CDR3 protein. D genes are given only for firm matches. The size entry is marked missing in some rows and otherwise reads once, few, many or a size class.

>.|TRBJ1-2|TRBV6-5|.
TGTGCCAGCAGTTACTCGACGGGGCGCGACGGCTACACCTTC
CASSYSTGRDGYTF
>.|TRBJ1-1|TRBV7-2|TRBD1
TGTGCCAGCAGCAGGGACAGGGCGAGAGCTTTCTTT
CASSRDRARAFF
>.|TRBJ2-2|TRBV4-1|TRBD2
TGCGCCAGCAGCTCCCGATCACTAGCGGCCATGACCTCCGGGGAGCTGTTTTTT
CASSSRSLAAMTSGELFF
>.|TRBJ1-2|TRBV4-2|TRBD1
TGTGCCAGCAGCCTTACAGGGGATTATGGCTACACCTTC
CASSLTGDYGYTF
>.|TRBJ1-1|TRBV19|.
TGTGCCAGTAGTATACAGCAGGGCACTGAAGCTTTCTTT
CASSIQQGTEAFF
>.|TRBJ2-1|TRBV5-6|.
TGTGCCAGCAGCTTAACAGGAGGATCCTACAATGAGCAGTTCTTC
CASSLTGGSYNEQFF
>.|TRBJ1-5|TRBV10-3|TRBD1
TGTGCCATCAGTCAGGGGGATCAGCCCCAGCATTTT
CAISQGDQPQHF
>once|TRBJ2-4|TRBV4-3|TRBD2
TGCGCCAGCAGCCAAGATAGGCTAGCGGGAGACCAAAACATTCAGTACTTC
CASSQDRLAGDQNIQYF
>.|TRBJ1-1|TRBV5-6|TRBD1
TGTGCCAGCAGCCCAGCCGGACAGGTGGACACTGAAGCTTTCTTT
CASSPAGQVDTEAFF
>.|TRBJ2-3|TRBV6-5|.
TGTGCCAGCAGTAAACCGGCAGATACGCAGTATTTT
CASSKPADTQYF
>.|TRBJ2-7|TRBV6-5|.
TGTGCCAGCAGTAACCATCAAAAGGGGTACGAGCAGTACTTC
CASSNHQKGYEQYF
>.|TRBJ2-7|TRBV7-6|.
TGTGCCAGCAGCTTAGTAAACCACCCCACCGAGCAGTACTTC
CASSLVNHPTEQYF
>.|TRBJ2-7|TRBV11-2|.
TGTGCCAGCAGCTTAACAGCCTACGAGCAGTACTTC
CASSLTAYEQYF
>.|TRBJ1-1|TRBV29-1|.
TGCAGCGCCAGACTCGTGAACACTGAAGCTTTCTTT
CSARLVNTEAFF
>.|TRBJ2-1|TRBV11-3|TRBD1
TGTGCCAGCAGACTCTCGGGACAGGGCTACAATGAGCAGTTCTTC
CASRLSGQGYNEQFF
>.|TRBJ1-1|TRBV5-5|.
TGTGCCAGCAGCTTACTAACAGGGAACGAAGCTTTCTTT
CASSLLTGNEAFF
>.|TRBJ2-5|TRBV19|TRBD2
TGTGCCAGTAGTATAGAAAAGACTAGCGGGAGAGAGACCCAGTACTTC
CASSIEKTSGRETQYF
>.|TRBJ2-5|TRBV5-1|TRBD1
TGCGCCAGCAGCTTATCAGGGGGCGAGGAGACCCAGTACTTC
CASSLSGGEETQYF
>.|TRBJ1-2|TRBV19|TRBD1
TGTGCCAGTAGTAGGTCAGGGGGCACCTATGGCTACACCTTC
CASSRSGGTYGYTF
>.|TRBJ2-7|TRBV7-8|TRBD1
TGTGCCAGCAGCCGTGGACAGGGTCTATCCTACGAGCAGTACTTC
CASSRGQGLSYEQYF
>.|TRBJ1-1|TRBV6-1|.
TGTGCCAGCAGTGACGGGGTTTCTGAAGCTTTCTTT
CASSDGVSEAFF
>.|TRBJ1-2|TRBV9|.
TGTGCCAGCAGCGGCCCAGGGAACTATGGCTACACCTTC
CASSGPGNYGYTF
>.|TRBJ2-1|TRBV11-2|.
TGTGCCAGCAGCTTAGGAACCAACAATGAGCAGTTCTTC
CASSLGTNNEQFF
>once|TRBJ1-1|TRBV5-6|.
TGTGCCAGCAGCTTGGGGACGGAAAACCCTTTCTTT
CASSLGTENPFF